The clone carrying this TCR beta chain has more than one count but fewer than ten. Germline CDR1 SGHVS, CDR2 FQNEAQ. The CDR3 runs 15 residues. Between the trimmed V and J ends, which lost 1 base and 4 bases, there was a span of 13 bases. In the original processing: Nucleated cell number was recorded as an estimate derived from reference gene primer amplification. The data were produced by immunoSEQ multiplex PCR, yet TCRdb's version contains in-frame clones alone and is incomplete. V and J calls and clone size are given by that table; D and trimming were obtained from the DNA. The data hold fewer than 150,000 clones, with 75% to 90% observed a single time. The data belong to a study of blood T cell repertoires in COVID-19. Overall study: From the United States, Italy and Spain came samples of acute and convalescent COVID-19. The cDNA or gDNA used as material had been derived from T cells, B-cell-depleted T cells, or PBMCs.

The chain couples TRBV7-8 to TRBJ1-1; D is undetermined. This TCR was sampled from a woman between 50 and 59 years old who had recovered from COVID-19. The sample comprised peripheral blood. The CDR3 nucleotides read TGTGCCAGCAGCTTAGGGCCACAGCCGCTCACTGAAGCTTTCTTT. As protein: CASSLGPQPLTEAFF.